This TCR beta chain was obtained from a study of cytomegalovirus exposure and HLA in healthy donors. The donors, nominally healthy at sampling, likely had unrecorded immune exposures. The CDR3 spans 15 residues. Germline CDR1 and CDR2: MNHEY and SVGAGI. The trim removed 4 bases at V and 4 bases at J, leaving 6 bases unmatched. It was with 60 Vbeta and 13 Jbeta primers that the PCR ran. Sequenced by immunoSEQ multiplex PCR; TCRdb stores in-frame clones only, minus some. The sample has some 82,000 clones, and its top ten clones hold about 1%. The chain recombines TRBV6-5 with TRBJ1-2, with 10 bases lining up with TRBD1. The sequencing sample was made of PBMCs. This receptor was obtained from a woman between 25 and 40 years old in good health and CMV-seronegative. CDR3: CASSSTGGRSYGYTF. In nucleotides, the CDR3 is TGTGCCAGCAGTTCGACAGGGGGCCGTTCCTATGGCTACACCTTC.